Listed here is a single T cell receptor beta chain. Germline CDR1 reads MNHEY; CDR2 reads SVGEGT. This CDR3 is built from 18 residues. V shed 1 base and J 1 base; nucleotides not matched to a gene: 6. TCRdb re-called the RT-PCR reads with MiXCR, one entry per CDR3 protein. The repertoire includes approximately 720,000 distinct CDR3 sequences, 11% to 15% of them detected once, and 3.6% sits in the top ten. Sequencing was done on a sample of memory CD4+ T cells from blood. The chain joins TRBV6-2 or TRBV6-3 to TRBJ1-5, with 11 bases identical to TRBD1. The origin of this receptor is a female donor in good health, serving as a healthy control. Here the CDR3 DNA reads TGTGCCAGCAGTTACTTCATCCGGGACAGGGGGAGCAATCAGCCCCAGCATTTT. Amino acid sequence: CASSYFIRDRGSNQPQHF.